This T cell receptor (beta chain) was sequenced for a study of shared clonotypes between healthy human individuals. The germline V gene encodes CDR1 SGHTA and CDR2 FQGNSA. This CDR3 spans 15 amino acids. Trimming cost V 5 bases and J 1 base; bases outside gene matches: 5. It was around 180 ng DNA, 28,000 or so T cell genomes, that sorted-subset replicate PCRs used. The table came from immunoSEQ multiplex PCR; TCRdb's copy has only in-frame clones and leaves some out. The repertoire holds 2,500,000 or so clones, with approximately 94% as singletons. Sequencing was done on a sample of naive CD4+ T cells sorted from blood. Subset described: CD45RA+ positively selected. The chain recombines TRBV7-2 with TRBJ2-1, with 7 bases identical to TRBD2. This sequence was found in a man younger than 35 in good health. CDR3 bases: TGTGCCAGCAGCGTCGGACTAGTTTCCTACAATGAGCAGTTCTTC. Its protein is CASSVGLVSYNEQFF.